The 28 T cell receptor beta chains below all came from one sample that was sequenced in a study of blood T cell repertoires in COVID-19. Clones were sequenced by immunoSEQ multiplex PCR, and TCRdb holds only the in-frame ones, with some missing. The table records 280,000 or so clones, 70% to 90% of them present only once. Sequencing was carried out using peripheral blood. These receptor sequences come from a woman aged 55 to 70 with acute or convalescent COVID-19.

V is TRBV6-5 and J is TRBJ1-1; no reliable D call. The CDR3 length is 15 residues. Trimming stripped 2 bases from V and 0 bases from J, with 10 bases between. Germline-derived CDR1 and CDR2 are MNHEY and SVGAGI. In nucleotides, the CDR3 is TGTGCCAGCAGTTACGGTGAGGATATGAACACTGAAGCTTTCTTT. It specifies CASSYGEDMNTEAFF.

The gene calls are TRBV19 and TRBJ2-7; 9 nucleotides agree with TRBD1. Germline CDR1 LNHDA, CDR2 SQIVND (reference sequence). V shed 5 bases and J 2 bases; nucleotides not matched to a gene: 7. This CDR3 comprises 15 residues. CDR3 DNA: TGTGCCAGTAGTGTAGGACAGGGGCTAACCTACGAGCAGTACTTC. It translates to CASSVGQGLTYEQYF.

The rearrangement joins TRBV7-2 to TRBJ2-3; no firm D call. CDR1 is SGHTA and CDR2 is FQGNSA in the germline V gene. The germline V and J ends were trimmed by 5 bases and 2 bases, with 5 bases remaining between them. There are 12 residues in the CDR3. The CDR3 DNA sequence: TGTGCCAGCAGCATCCACACAGATACGCAGTATTTT. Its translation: CASSIHTDTQYF.

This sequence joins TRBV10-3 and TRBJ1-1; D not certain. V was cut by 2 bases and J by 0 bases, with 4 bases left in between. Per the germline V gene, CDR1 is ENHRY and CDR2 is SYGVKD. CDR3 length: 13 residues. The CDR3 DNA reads TGTGCCATCAGTGAGCAGGTGAACACTGAAGCTTTCTTT. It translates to CAISEQVNTEAFF.

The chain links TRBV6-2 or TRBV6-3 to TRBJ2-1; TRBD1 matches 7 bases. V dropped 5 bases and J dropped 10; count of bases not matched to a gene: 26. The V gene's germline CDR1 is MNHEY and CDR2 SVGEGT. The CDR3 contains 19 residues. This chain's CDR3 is CASSTTDATGDRPYVEQFF. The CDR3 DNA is TGTGCCAGCAGTACGACAGACGCCACAGGGGACCGGCCCTACGTGGAGCAGTTCTTC.

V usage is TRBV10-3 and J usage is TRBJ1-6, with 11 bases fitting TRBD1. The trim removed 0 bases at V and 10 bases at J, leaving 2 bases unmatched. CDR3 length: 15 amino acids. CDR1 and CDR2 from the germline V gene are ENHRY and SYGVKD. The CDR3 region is CAISESGTGGSPLHF. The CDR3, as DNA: TGTGCCATCAGTGAGTCAGGGACAGGGGGGTCACCCCTCCACTTT.

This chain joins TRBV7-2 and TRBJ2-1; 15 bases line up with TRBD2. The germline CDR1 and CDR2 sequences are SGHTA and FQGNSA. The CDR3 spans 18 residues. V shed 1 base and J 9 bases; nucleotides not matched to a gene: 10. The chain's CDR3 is CASSLGTSGRAGGGEQFF. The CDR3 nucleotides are TGTGCCAGCAGCTTAGGGACTAGCGGGAGGGCCGGTGGGGGTGAGCAGTTCTTC.

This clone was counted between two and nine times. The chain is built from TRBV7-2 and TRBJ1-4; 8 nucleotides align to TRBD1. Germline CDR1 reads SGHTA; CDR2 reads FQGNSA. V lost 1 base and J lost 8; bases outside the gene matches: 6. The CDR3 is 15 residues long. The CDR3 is CASSLGTGKLEKLFF. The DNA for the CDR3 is TGTGCCAGCAGCTTAGGGACAGGGAAATTGGAAAAACTGTTTTTT. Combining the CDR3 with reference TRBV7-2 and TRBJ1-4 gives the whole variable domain GAGVSQSPSNKVTEKGKDVELRCDPISGHTALYWYRQSLGQGLEFLIYFQGNSAPDKSGLPSDRFSAERTGGSVSTLTIQRTQQEDSAVYLCASSLGTGKLEKLFFGSGTQLSVL.

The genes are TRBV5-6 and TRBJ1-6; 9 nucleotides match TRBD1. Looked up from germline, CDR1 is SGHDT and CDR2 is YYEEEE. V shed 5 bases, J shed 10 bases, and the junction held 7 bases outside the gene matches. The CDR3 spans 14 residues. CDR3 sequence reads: CASRTGTGWSPLHF. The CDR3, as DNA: TGTGCCAGCAGGACCGGGACAGGGTGGTCACCCCTCCACTTT. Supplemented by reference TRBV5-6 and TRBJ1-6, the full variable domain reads DAGVTQSPTHLIKTRGQQVTLRCSPKSGHDTVSWYQQALGQGPQFIFQYYEEEERQRGNFPDRFSGHQFPNYSSELNVNALLLGDSALYLCASRTGTGWSPLHFGNGTRLTVT.

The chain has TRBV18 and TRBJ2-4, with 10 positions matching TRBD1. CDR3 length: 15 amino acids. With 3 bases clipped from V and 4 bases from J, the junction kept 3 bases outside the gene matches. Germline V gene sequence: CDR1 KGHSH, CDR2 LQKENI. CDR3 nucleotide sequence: TGTGCCAGCTCACCTAGACAGGGGGCGAAAAACATTCAGTACTTC. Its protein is CASSPRQGAKNIQYF.

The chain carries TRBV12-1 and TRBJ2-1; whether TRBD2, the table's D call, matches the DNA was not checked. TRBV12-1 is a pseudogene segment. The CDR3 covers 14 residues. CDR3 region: CASSLTREYNEQFF. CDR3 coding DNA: TGTGCCAGCAGCTTAACTAGAGAATACAATGAGCAGTTCTTC.

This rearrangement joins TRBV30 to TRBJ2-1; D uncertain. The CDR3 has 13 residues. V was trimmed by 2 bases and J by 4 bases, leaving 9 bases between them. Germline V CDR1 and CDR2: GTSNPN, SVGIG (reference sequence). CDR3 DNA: TGTGCCTGGAGTACTTCTACGTACAATGAGCAGTTCTTC. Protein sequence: CAWSTSTYNEQFF.

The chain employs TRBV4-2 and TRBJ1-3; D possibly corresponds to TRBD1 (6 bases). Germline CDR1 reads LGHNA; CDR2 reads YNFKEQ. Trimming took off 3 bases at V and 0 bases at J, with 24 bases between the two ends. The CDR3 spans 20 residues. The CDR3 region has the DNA TGTGCCAGCAGCCAGGCCAGCGGACAGAGTTCTTCCTACTCTGGAAACACCATATATTTT. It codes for CASSQASGQSSSYSGNTIYF.

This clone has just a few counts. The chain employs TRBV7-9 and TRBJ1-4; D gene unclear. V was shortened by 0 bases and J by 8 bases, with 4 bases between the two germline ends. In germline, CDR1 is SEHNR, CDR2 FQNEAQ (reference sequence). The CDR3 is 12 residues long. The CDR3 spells CASSLAEEKLFF. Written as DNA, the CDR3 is TGTGCCAGCAGCTTAGCTGAGGAAAAACTGTTTTTT.

CDR3 sequence reads: CARRGDRGHQPQHF. The CDR3 nucleotides read TGTGCCAGAAGAGGGGACAGGGGGCACCAGCCCCAGCATTTT. J is TRBJ1-5 and V is TRBV5-3; 12 bases are shared with TRBD1. TRBV5-3 is known as an ORF, though its function is uncertain. Losses at the gene ends were 5 bases for V and 7 bases for J; bases not matched to a gene: 4. The CDR3 runs 14 residues.

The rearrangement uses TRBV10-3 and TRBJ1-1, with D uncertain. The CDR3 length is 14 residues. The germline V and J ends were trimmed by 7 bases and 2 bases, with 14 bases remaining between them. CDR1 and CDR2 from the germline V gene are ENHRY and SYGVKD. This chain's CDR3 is CAITEAAFNTEAFF. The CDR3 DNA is TGTGCCATCACCGAGGCCGCCTTCAACACTGAAGCTTTCTTT.

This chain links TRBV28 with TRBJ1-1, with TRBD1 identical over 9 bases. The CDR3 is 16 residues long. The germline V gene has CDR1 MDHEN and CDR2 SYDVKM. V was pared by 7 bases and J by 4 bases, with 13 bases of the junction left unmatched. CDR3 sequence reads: CASTRQTGTGTTEAFF. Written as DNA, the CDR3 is TGTGCCAGCACCCGCCAAACCGGGACAGGGACCACTGAAGCTTTCTTT.

The CDR3 here is CATSSPGMNYGYTF. The CDR3 DNA reads TGTGCCACCAGTTCCCCCGGGATGAACTATGGCTACACCTTC. The chain employs TRBV24-1 and TRBJ1-2; no clear D. Trimming left V 6 bases short and J 2 bases short, with 12 bases between. The CDR3 is made up of 14 amino acids. The V gene's germline CDR1 is KGHDR and CDR2 SFDVKD.

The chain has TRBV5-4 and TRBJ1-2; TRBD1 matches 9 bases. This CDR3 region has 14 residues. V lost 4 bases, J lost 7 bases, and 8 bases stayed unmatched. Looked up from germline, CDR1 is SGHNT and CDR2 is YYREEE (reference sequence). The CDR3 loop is CASSRGQGTPGYTF. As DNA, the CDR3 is TGTGCCAGCAGCAGAGGACAGGGGACTCCTGGCTACACCTTC. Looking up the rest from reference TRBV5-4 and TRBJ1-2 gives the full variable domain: ETGVTQSPTHLIKTRGQQVTLRCSSQSGHNTVSWYQQALGQGPQFIFQYYREEENGRGNFPPRFSGLQFPNYSSELNVNALELDDSALYLCASSRGQGTPGYTFGSGTRLTVV.

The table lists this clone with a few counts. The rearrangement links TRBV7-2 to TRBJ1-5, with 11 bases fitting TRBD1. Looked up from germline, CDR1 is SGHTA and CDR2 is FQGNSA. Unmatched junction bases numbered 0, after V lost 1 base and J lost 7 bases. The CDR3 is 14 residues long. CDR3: CASSLGDRGQPQHF. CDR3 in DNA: TGTGCCAGCAGCTTAGGGGACAGGGGGCAGCCCCAGCATTTT.

The CDR3 DNA sequence: TGTGCCAGCAGTGCCAAGACAGGGGGCGGGCAGCCCCAGCATTTT. It yields the protein CASSAKTGGGQPQHF. V gene TRBV6-4 combines with J gene TRBJ1-5, with 10 bases fitting TRBD1. Germline V gene lookup returns CDR1 MRHNA and CDR2 SNTAGT. The junction had 7 bases not matched to a gene; V was cut back by 4 bases and J by 7 bases. CDR3 length: 15 residues.

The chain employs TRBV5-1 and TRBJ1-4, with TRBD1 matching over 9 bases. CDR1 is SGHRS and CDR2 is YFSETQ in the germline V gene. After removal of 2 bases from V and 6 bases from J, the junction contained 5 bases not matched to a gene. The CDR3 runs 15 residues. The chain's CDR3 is CASSLQTGGDEKLFF. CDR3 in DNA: TGCGCCAGCAGCTTACAGACAGGGGGGGATGAAAAACTGTTTTTT. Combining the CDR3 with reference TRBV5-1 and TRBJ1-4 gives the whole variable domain KAGVTQTPRYLIKTRGQQVTLSCSPISGHRSVSWYQQTPGQGLQFLFEYFSETQRNKGNFPGRFSGRQFSNSRSEMNVSTLELGDSALYLCASSLQTGGDEKLFFGSGTQLSVL.

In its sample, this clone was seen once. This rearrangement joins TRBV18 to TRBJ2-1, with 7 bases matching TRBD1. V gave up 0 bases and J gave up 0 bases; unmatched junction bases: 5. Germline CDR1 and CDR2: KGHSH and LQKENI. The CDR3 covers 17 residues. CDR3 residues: CASSPPARDSSYNEQFF. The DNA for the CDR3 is TGTGCCAGCTCACCACCGGCCCGGGACAGCTCCTACAATGAGCAGTTCTTC.

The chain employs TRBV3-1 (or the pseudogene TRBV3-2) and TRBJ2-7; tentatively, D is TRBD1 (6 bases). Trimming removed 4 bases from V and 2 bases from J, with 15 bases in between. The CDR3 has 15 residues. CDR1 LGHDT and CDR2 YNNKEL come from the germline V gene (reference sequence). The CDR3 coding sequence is TGTGCCAGCAGCCCCTCTCGGGACATAGCCTACGAGCAGTACTTC. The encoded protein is CASSPSRDIAYEQYF.

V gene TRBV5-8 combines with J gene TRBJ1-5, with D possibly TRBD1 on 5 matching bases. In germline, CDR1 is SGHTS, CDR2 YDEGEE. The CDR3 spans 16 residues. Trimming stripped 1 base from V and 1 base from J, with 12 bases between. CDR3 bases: TGTGCCAGCAGCTTGAATAGGGGTCTCAGCAATCAGCCCCAGCATTTT. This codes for CASSLNRGLSNQPQHF.

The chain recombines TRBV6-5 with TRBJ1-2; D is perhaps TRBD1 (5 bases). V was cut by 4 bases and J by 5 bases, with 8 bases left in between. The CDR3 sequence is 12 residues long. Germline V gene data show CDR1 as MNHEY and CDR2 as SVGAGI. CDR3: CASSSGTYGYTF. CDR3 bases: TGTGCCAGCAGTTCGGGGACTTATGGCTACACCTTC.

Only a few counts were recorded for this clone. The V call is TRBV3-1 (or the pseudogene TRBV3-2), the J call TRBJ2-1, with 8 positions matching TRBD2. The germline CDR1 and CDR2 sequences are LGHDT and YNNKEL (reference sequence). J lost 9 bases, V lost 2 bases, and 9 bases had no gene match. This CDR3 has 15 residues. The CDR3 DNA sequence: TGTGCCAGCAGCCAACTGAGCGGGAGTCTGGGTGAGCAGTTCTTC. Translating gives CASSQLSGSLGEQFF.

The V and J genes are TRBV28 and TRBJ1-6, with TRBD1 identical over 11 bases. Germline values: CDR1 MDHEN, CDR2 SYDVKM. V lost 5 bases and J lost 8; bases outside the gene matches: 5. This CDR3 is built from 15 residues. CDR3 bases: TGTGCCAGCAGTGTACCGGGACAGGGGGATTCACCCCTCCACTTT. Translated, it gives CASSVPGQGDSPLHF.